This is a list of T cell receptor beta chains from one sample in a study of T-cell reconstitution after alpha-beta-depleted transplantation in children. MiXCR, run by TCRdb on the PCR reads, gives a single entry per CDR3 protein. In the table there are about 200,000 distinct CDR3 sequences, approximately 7% of which are singletons. Sequenced material: PBMCs, taken before TCRalphabeta/CD19-depleted stem cell transplant. The source is a boy aged 2 to 9 with acute lymphoblastic leukemia, due to receive a stem cell transplant. CDR3s include the opening cysteine and the closing phenylalanine or tryptophan. The D gene is left open where the match is weak. The size entry gives once, few or many counts, or a class when the clone is expanded.

abundance: many
d_gene: NA
j_gene: TRBJ1-2
v_gene: TRBV29-1
CDR3aa: CSVDGRRYGYTF
CDR3nt: TGCAGCGTTGATGGCAGACGCTATGGCTACACCTTC

abundance: few
d_gene: TRBD1
j_gene: TRBJ2-7
v_gene: TRBV9
CDR3aa: CASSAGGVSYEQYF
CDR3nt: TGTGCCAGCAGCGCAGGGGGAGTGTCCTACGAGCAGTACTTC

abundance: many
d_gene: NA
j_gene: TRBJ2-3
v_gene: TRBV4-3
CDR3aa: CASSQENRLGDTQYF
CDR3nt: TGCGCCAGCAGCCAAGAAAACCGCCTGGGAGATACGCAGTATTTT

abundance: many
d_gene: TRBD1
j_gene: TRBJ2-4
v_gene: TRBV9
CDR3aa: CASSAGTGGGIQYF
CDR3nt: TGTGCCAGCAGCGCTGGGACAGGAGGCGGCATTCAGTACTTC

abundance: many
d_gene: TRBD1
j_gene: TRBJ2-7
v_gene: TRBV28
CDR3aa: CASSFGTGTYEQYF
CDR3nt: TGTGCCAGCAGTTTCGGGACAGGCACCTACGAGCAGTACTTC

abundance: few
d_gene: NA
j_gene: TRBJ1-1
v_gene: TRBV29-1
CDR3aa: CSVREPNTLVAFF
CDR3nt: TGCAGCGTTCGAGAGCCCAACACCTTGGTGGCTTTCTTT

abundance: many
d_gene: NA
j_gene: TRBJ1-1
v_gene: TRBV4-3
CDR3aa: CASSLSVQSEAFF
CDR3nt: TGCGCCAGCAGCCTCAGCGTTCAGTCTGAAGCTTTCTTT

abundance: many
d_gene: TRBD2
j_gene: TRBJ2-1
v_gene: TRBV20-1
CDR3aa: CSARDSSGYNEQFF
CDR3nt: TGCAGTGCTAGAGATAGTAGCGGGTACAATGAGCAGTTCTTC

abundance: once
d_gene: TRBD2
j_gene: TRBJ2-2
v_gene: TRBV12-5
CDR3aa: CVSGLDLAGGSSTYTGELFF
CDR3nt: TGTGTTAGTGGTTTGGATCTAGCGGGAGGGAGCTCGACCTACACCGGGGAGCTGTTTTTT

abundance: many
d_gene: TRBD1
j_gene: TRBJ2-5
v_gene: TRBV20-1
CDR3aa: CSAFPTGQQETQYF
CDR3nt: TGCAGTGCGTTTCCTACGGGACAGCAAGAGACCCAGTACTTC